This T cell receptor (beta chain) was documented in a study of CD8+ T cells in alopecia areata. Study-level background: Oral tofacitinib (5 to 10 mg twice daily) was administered to treated patients. It was 6 to 18 months of tofacitinib, and then there were 6 months off drug.

Individuals with alopecia areata gave both lesional scalp punch biopsies and peripheral blood for collection. Findings and limits, study-wide: Sequence data from scalp samples additionally include resident alphabeta T cells of normal skin. Shared TCR sequences were less clear between patients than in mice, possibly partly from HLA diversity.

As regards this clone: Its target is unknown.

Sequencing relied on a cDNA template that was reverse transcribed from extracted RNA. Repertoires were generated with immunoSEQ multiplex PCR, while TCRdb's copy carries only in-frame clones and drops some. The sample has approximately 12,000 clones, 60% seen once. The sequence came from a human donor with alopecia areata. The sequenced sample was skin.

The CDR3 region is CASSYSGTGGYEQYF. For the CDR3, the DNA is TGTGCCAGCAGTTACTCCGGGACAGGGGGTTACGAGCAGTACTTC. This chain connects TRBV6-6 to TRBJ2-7; 11 bases map to TRBD1. Germline V lookup: CDR1 MNHNY, CDR2 SVGAGI (reference sequence). This CDR3 comprises 15 residues. The ends lost 0 bases at V and 4 bases at J; junction bases unmatched: 2.